The 19 T cell receptor beta chains below were found in one sample sequenced in a study of cytomegalovirus exposure and HLA in healthy donors. Repertoires were generated with immunoSEQ multiplex PCR, while TCRdb's copy carries only in-frame clones and drops some. This table holds 65,000 to 80,000 clones, less than 95% found once. The sample consisted of PBMCs. These receptors were obtained from a woman younger than 30 in good health and CMV-seropositive.

This rearrangement joins TRBV19 to TRBJ2-1; 7 bases fit TRBD1. There are 15 residues in the CDR3. Germline CDR1 LNHDA, CDR2 SQIVND (reference sequence). V was pared by 3 bases and J by 0 bases, with 2 bases of the junction left unmatched. The CDR3 here is CASSMGDSSYNEQFF. The CDR3 nucleotides read TGTGCCAGTAGTATGGGGGACAGCTCCTACAATGAGCAGTTCTTC.

The CDR3 DNA is TGCGCCAGCAGCCCGGCCCCTGTGGGGGGGCAAGTCACCGGGGAGCTGTTTTTT. The encoded protein is CASSPAPVGGQVTGELFF. J is TRBJ2-2 and V is TRBV5-1; a possible D gene is TRBD2 (7 bases). V was pared by 4 bases and J by 4 bases, with 23 bases between. Germline V gene lookup returns CDR1 SGHRS and CDR2 YFSETQ. The CDR3 extends over 18 amino acids.

The chain joins TRBV20-1 to TRBJ2-1, with a possible D match to TRBD1 (5 bases). The CDR3 runs 11 residues. V was pared by 7 bases and J by 11 bases, with 15 bases between. Germline assignment: CDR1 DFQATT and CDR2 SNEGSKA (reference sequence). CDR3 coding DNA: TGCAGTGTCCCCGTGGGGCGAAAGCAGTTCTTC. Encoded protein: CSVPVGRKQFF.

V is TRBV27 and J is TRBJ2-7; tentatively, D is TRBD2 (5 bases). Germline V gene lookup returns CDR1 MNHEY and CDR2 SMNVEV (reference sequence). The length of the CDR3 is 16 residues. V was shortened by 6 bases and J by 2 bases, with 20 bases between the two germline ends. In DNA, the CDR3 is TGTGCCAGCAGCCTTTCCGGGAATTACGAACCCTACGAGCAGTACTTC. It encodes CASSLSGNYEPYEQYF.

The chain combines TRBV5-1 with TRBJ2-7, with 11 positions matching TRBD1. With V trimmed by 4 bases and J by 2 bases, 5 bases remained unmatched. Germline V gene lookup returns CDR1 SGHRS and CDR2 YFSETQ. The length of the CDR3 is 15 residues. CDR3 DNA: TGCGCCAGCAGCCCCGGGACAGGGGGAACCTACGAGCAGTACTTC. Protein sequence: CASSPGTGGTYEQYF.

The V gene is TRBV18, the J gene TRBJ2-1; 8 nucleotides match TRBD2. With V trimmed by 6 bases and J by 5 bases, 9 bases remained unmatched. Germline loops: CDR1 KGHSH, CDR2 LQKENI. The length of the CDR3 is 15 residues. CDR3 sequence reads: CASSEGLAENNEQFF. The DNA for the CDR3 is TGTGCCAGCTCCGAAGGACTAGCCGAAAACAATGAGCAGTTCTTC. The variable domain in full, with the rest retrieved from reference TRBV18 and TRBJ2-1, is NAGVMQNPRHLVRRRGQEARLRCSPMKGHSHVYWYRQLPEEGLKFMVYLQKENIIDESGMPKERFSAEFPKEGPSILRIQQVVRGDSAAYFCASSEGLAENNEQFFGPGTRLTVL.

V usage is TRBV10-1 and J usage is TRBJ2-3; a possible D gene is TRBD2 (6 bases). Trimming took off 5 bases at V and 5 bases at J, with 17 bases between the two ends. Germline V gene sequence: CDR1 WNHNN, CDR2 SYGVQD (reference sequence). This CDR3 region has 15 residues. Written as DNA, the CDR3 is TGCGCCAGCAGTTTCGGGGGAGAGTCTAGAGATACGCAGTATTTT. Amino acids: CASSFGGESRDTQYF.

The V gene is TRBV5-1, the J gene TRBJ1-1; tentatively, D is TRBD1 (5 bases). V dropped 6 bases and J dropped 6 bases, with 15 bases sitting between them. Germline V gives CDR1 SGHRS, CDR2 YFSETQ. CDR3 size: 13 residues. The CDR3 reads CASKSTGSAEAFF. The CDR3 bases are TGCGCCAGCAAATCAACAGGTTCCGCTGAAGCTTTCTTT.

The chain carries TRBV4-1 and TRBJ2-7; 14 nucleotides align to TRBD2. This CDR3 is 17 amino acids long. After removal of 1 base from V and 4 bases from J, the junction contained 6 bases not matched to a gene. Germline CDR1 reads MGHRA; CDR2 reads YSYEKL. CDR3 sequence reads: CASSQVRTSGGKYEQYF. CDR3 in DNA: TGCGCCAGCAGCCAAGTCCGGACTAGCGGGGGGAAATACGAGCAGTACTTC.

The chain links TRBV27 to TRBJ2-7; the D gene is possibly TRBD2 (6 bases). The CDR3 runs 13 residues. With 6 bases removed from V and 1 base from J, the gap between germline ends came to 10 bases. Germline CDR1 reads MNHEY; CDR2 reads SMNVEV (reference sequence). The CDR3 loop is CASRLGGSYEQYF. The CDR3 DNA reads TGTGCCAGCAGGTTGGGGGGATCCTACGAGCAGTACTTC.

This sequence joins TRBV7-9 and TRBJ1-5; D possibly corresponds to TRBD1 (5 bases). V lost 1 base and J 5 bases, leaving 9 bases between the germline ends. This CDR3 region has 14 residues. Germline assignment: CDR1 SEHNR and CDR2 FQNEAQ (reference sequence). The CDR3 DNA sequence: TGTGCCAGCAGCTTAGAACAGGTGGATCAGCCCCAGCATTTT. Residues: CASSLEQVDQPQHF.

The chain recombines TRBV30 with TRBJ2-2; the D gene is possibly TRBD1 (5 bases). The length of the CDR3 is 14 residues. V was trimmed by 0 bases and J by 4 bases, leaving 9 bases between them. Germline V gene sequence: CDR1 GTSNPN, CDR2 SVGIG (reference sequence). The CDR3 region is CAWSVGQGTGELFF. CDR3 DNA sequence: TGTGCCTGGAGTGTAGGGCAGGGCACCGGGGAGCTGTTTTTT. Based on the CDR3 plus reference TRBV30 and TRBJ2-2, the full variable domain is SQTIHQWPATLVQPVGSPLSLECTVEGTSNPNLYWYRQAAGRGLQLLFYSVGIGQISSEVPQNLSASRPQDRQFILSSKKLLLSDSGFYLCAWSVGQGTGELFFGEGSRLTVL.

The chain uses TRBV6-1 and TRBJ2-1; TRBD2 agrees at 8 bases. The CDR3 loop spans 14 amino acids. V was pared by 0 bases and J by 9 bases, with 4 bases of the junction left unmatched. Germline values: CDR1 MNHNS, CDR2 SASEGT. Written as DNA, the CDR3 is TGTGCCAGCAGTGAAGCCGGGACTAGTCTTGAGCAGTTCTTC. Protein product: CASSEAGTSLEQFF.

The chain uses TRBV10-2 and TRBJ1-3, with 7 bases aligning to TRBD1. CDR1 WSHSY and CDR2 SAAADI come from the germline V gene. This CDR3 spans 16 amino acids. The V gene end was trimmed by 6 bases and the J gene end by 0 bases; junction bases not matched to a gene: 8. The CDR3 bases are TGCGCCAGCAGCTTAACAGGGGACTCCTCTGGAAACACCATATATTTT. Translated: CASSLTGDSSGNTIYF.

The rearrangement joins TRBV4-3 to TRBJ2-3; possible D gene TRBD2, 5 bases. CDR1 is LGHNA and CDR2 is YSLEER in the germline V gene. The length of the CDR3 is 14 residues. V was cut by 2 bases and J by 6 bases, with 12 bases left in between. In DNA, the CDR3 is TGCGCCAGCAGCCAAACCGGACTGACGGATACGCAGTATTTT. Protein sequence: CASSQTGLTDTQYF.

The chain couples TRBV5-6 to TRBJ1-1; D unclear. The length of the CDR3 is 13 residues. Germline V gene data show CDR1 as SGHDT and CDR2 as YYEEEE. Trimming shortened V by 4 bases and J by 11 bases, and 18 bases separated the two germline ends. Written as DNA, the CDR3 is TGTGCCAGCAGCCTGGTAGATGGACTAGTGGCTTTCTTT. Translation: CASSLVDGLVAFF.

This clone was seen once. J is TRBJ2-1 and V is TRBV30; D perhaps matches TRBD1 (6 bases). V was clipped by 6 bases and J by 5 bases, with 14 bases between them. The CDR3 is made up of 13 amino acids. Per the germline V gene, CDR1 is GTSNPN and CDR2 is SVGIG (reference sequence). CDR3 loop: CACSRDNNNEQFF. CDR3 in DNA: TGTGCCTGTAGCCGGGACAATAACAATGAGCAGTTCTTC.

The rearrangement joins TRBV12-5 to TRBJ2-7; the match to TRBD2 covers 8 bases. CDR3 length: 17 residues. The J segment lost 2 bases and the V segment lost 2 bases, leaving 11 bases of the junction unmatched. Per the germline V gene, CDR1 is LGHNT and CDR2 is FRNRAP. The CDR3 DNA sequence: TGTGCTAGTGGTTTGACTCCGACGGTAGCGGGAACCTACGAGCAGTACTTC. Translating it yields CASGLTPTVAGTYEQYF. Full variable domain (outside the CDR3, taken from reference TRBV12-5 and TRBJ2-7): DARVTQTPRHKVTEMGQEVTMRCQPILGHNTVFWYRQTMMQGLELLAYFRNRAPLDDSGMPKDRFSAEMPDATLATLKIQPSEPRDSAVYFCASGLTPTVAGTYEQYFGPGTRLTVT.

The chain carries TRBV4-3 and TRBJ1-2; no firm D call. V lost 0 bases to trimming and J lost 9 bases, with 20 bases between them. This CDR3 comprises 16 residues. Per germline, CDR1 LGHNA and CDR2 YSLEER. CDR3 sequence reads: CASSQEVAGTTGSYTF. In DNA, the CDR3 is TGCGCCAGCAGCCAAGAGGTGGCAGGCACTACCGGGAGCTACACCTTC.